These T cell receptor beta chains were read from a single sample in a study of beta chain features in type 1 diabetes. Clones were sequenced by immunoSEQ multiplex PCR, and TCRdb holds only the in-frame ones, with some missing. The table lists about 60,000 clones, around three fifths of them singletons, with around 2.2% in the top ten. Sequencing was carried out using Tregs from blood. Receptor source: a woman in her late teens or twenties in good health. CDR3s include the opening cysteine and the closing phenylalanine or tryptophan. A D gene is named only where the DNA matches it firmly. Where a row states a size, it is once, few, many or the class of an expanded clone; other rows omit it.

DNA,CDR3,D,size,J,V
TGTGCCAGCAGTTGGGACAGGGCTAGCACAGATACGCAGTATTTT,CASSWDRASTDTQYF,TRBD1,few,TRBJ2-3,TRBV6-6
TGTGCCAGCAGCCATACAGGGGGCAACTATGGCTACACCTTC,CASSHTGGNYGYTF,TRBD1,few,TRBJ1-2,TRBV7-9
TGCAGCGTTGAAGGGACTAGCGCCTACGAGCAGTACTTC,CSVEGTSAYEQYF,TRBD2,few,TRBJ2-7,TRBV29-1
TGTGCCAGTAGGAACCACCTGGGCAAAAACACCGGGGAGCTGTTTTTT,CASRNHLGKNTGELFF,-,-,TRBJ2-2,TRBV19
TGTGCCAGTTCGGGACAACCAGGGGGCACTGAAGCTTTCTTT,CASSGQPGGTEAFF,TRBD1,few,TRBJ1-1,TRBV18
TGTGCCAGCAGCAGGTCCGTAGCGGGGGGAGCAGATACGCAGTATTTT,CASSRSVAGGADTQYF,TRBD2,-,TRBJ2-3,TRBV7-2
TGTGCCAGCAGCTTCGACAGGGTAGGCGAGCAGTTCTTC,CASSFDRVGEQFF,TRBD1,-,TRBJ2-1,TRBV7-2
TGTGCCATCTCGAGGGACTATGGCTACACCTTC,CAISRDYGYTF,-,-,TRBJ1-2,TRBV10-3
TGTGCCAGCAGCTTAGGAGCGGGCCACCTCTACGAGCAGTACTTC,CASSLGAGHLYEQYF,-,-,TRBJ2-7,TRBV7-3
TGTGCCAGCGAGGTAGCGGGGCTATACGAGCAGTACTTC,CASEVAGLYEQYF,TRBD2,-,TRBJ2-7,TRBV7-9
TGTGCCACCCTCCGGGGGGGCGGCCACAATGAGCAGTTCTTC,CATLRGGGHNEQFF,TRBD2,-,TRBJ2-1,TRBV10-3
TGTGCCAGCAGTTCGTTGGGACAGGGGCCCAGAGGGACCTACAATGAGCAGTTCTTC,CASSSLGQGPRGTYNEQFF,TRBD1,-,TRBJ2-1,TRBV28
TGTGCCAGCAGTGAAGCGCTTCGGGGGAATTCACCCCTCCACTTT,CASSEALRGNSPLHF,-,-,TRBJ1-6,TRBV2
TGTGCCAGCAGCCAATCCGGACAGCCTACCCACACTAGTAAACTGTTTTTT,CASSQSGQPTHTSKLFF,-,-,TRBJ1-4,TRBV4-2
TGCAGCGTTGAGGGGGGGGAAGAGACCCAGTACTTC,CSVEGGEETQYF,TRBD2,-,TRBJ2-5,TRBV29-1
TGTGCCAGCTCACCCGAGGGGGACTATGGCTACACCTTC,CASSPEGDYGYTF,-,few,TRBJ1-2,TRBV18
TGTGCCAGCAGTTACTCCCAGGGTACCCGGCGCGAGCAGTACTTC,CASSYSQGTRREQYF,-,-,TRBJ2-7,TRBV6-6
TGTGCCAGCAGCACCCAGACAGGGTTAAAGTATGGCTACACCTTC,CASSTQTGLKYGYTF,TRBD1,-,TRBJ1-2,TRBV5-4
TGTGCCAGCCGGAAGGACAGGAACACCGGGGAGCTGTTTTTT,CASRKDRNTGELFF,-,-,TRBJ2-2,TRBV7-9
TGCGCCAGCAGCCTGCACCTGGACAGGGAGGGCCAAGCTAACTATGGCTACACCTTC,CASSLHLDREGQANYGYTF,TRBD1,-,TRBJ1-2,TRBV4-1
TGCGCCAGCCGGAACAACAGGGCCACAGATACGCAGTATTTT,CASRNNRATDTQYF,-,-,TRBJ2-3,TRBV5-1
TGCGCCAGCAGCTTTCAGCGGGGGGCAACTCCCGGGGAGCTGTTTTTT,CASSFQRGATPGELFF,TRBD2,-,TRBJ2-2,TRBV5-1
TGTGCCAGCAGTCCTGAGGATCGGAACACTGAAGCTTTCTTT,CASSPEDRNTEAFF,-,-,TRBJ1-1,TRBV6-1
TGCGCCAGCAGCTTGGACCCTAGCGGGGATTACGAGCAGTACTTC,CASSLDPSGDYEQYF,TRBD2,-,TRBJ2-7,TRBV5-1
TGTGCCAGCAGCTTATTTCAGGGGTGGGGCAATCAGCCCCAGCATTTT,CASSLFQGWGNQPQHF,-,-,TRBJ1-5,TRBV7-8
TGTGCCAGCTCACCATATGGACAGGGCGCTGGAAACACCATATATTTT,CASSPYGQGAGNTIYF,TRBD1,-,TRBJ1-3,TRBV18
TGTGCCAGCAGCTTGGACAAGCGGGGTATCTACGAGCAGTACTTC,CASSLDKRGIYEQYF,TRBD2,-,TRBJ2-7,TRBV5-4
TGTGCCAGCAGCTTAGAGCCGTTAGCAGATACGCAGTATTTT,CASSLEPLADTQYF,-,-,TRBJ2-3,TRBV11-3
TGTGCCAGCAGCCCTCCGGGGGACGAGCAGTACTTC,CASSPPGDEQYF,-,-,TRBJ2-7,TRBV7-8
TGTGCCAGCAGTTCCTCGACAGACCCTTATCAGCCCCAGCATTTT,CASSSSTDPYQPQHF,-,few,TRBJ1-5,TRBV2
TGTGCCAGCTCACCAGTCTCCCCTCTAAAGACCCAGTACTTC,CASSPVSPLKTQYF,-,many,TRBJ2-5,TRBV18
TGTGCCAGCAGTCGGAGTATTCGGGGGACCGGGGAGCTGTTTTTT,CASSRSIRGTGELFF,-,-,TRBJ2-2,TRBV2
TGTGCCACCAGCTCGAGGATTAGCTCCTACAATGAGCAGTTCTTC,CATSSRISSYNEQFF,-,few,TRBJ2-1,TRBV19
TGTGCCAGCAGCTTAGGGCCTAGGCCTAGTGTGGGCGAGCAGTACTTC,CASSLGPRPSVGEQYF,-,-,TRBJ2-7,TRBV11-2
TGTGCCAGCAGCTTACCGGGACTAGCGGGGGCTAGCTCCTACGAGCAGTACTTC,CASSLPGLAGASSYEQYF,TRBD2,-,TRBJ2-7,TRBV7-8
TGTGCCAGCAGCCCACTGGGGGCAGGGCTCTACAATGAGCAGTTCTTC,CASSPLGAGLYNEQFF,-,-,TRBJ2-1,TRBV7-2
TGTGCCAGCAGCCCGGACAGCTACTATGGCTACACCTTC,CASSPDSYYGYTF,-,-,TRBJ1-2,TRBV7-2
TGTGCCAGCAGATCGAGGGAGGATGGCTACACCTTC,CASRSREDGYTF,-,-,TRBJ1-2,TRBV2
TGTGCCACTTCGACAGGGATAAACTATGGCTACACCTTC,CATSTGINYGYTF,TRBD1,once,TRBJ1-2,TRBV28
TGTGCCAGCAGCTCGGCGGGGGGAGCCGCAGATACGCAGTATTTT,CASSSAGGAADTQYF,TRBD2,few,TRBJ2-3,TRBV5-4
TGCGCCAGCAGCTCAAGTCCCACAGGGGGCGCAGATACGCAGTATTTT,CASSSSPTGGADTQYF,TRBD1,-,TRBJ2-3,TRBV5-1